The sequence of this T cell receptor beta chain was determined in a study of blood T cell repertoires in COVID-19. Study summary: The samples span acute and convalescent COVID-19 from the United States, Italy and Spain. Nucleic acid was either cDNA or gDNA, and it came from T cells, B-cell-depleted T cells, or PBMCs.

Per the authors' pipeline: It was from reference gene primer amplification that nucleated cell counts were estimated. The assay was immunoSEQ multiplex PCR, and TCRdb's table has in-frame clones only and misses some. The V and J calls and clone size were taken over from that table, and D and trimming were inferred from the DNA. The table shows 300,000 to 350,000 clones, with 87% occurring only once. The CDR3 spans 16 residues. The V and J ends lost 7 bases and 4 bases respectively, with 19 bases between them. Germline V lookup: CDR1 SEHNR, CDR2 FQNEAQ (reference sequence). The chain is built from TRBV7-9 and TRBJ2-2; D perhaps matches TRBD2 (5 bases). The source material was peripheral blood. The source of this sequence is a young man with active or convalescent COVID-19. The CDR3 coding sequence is TGTGCCAGCACCGGGCCCCTCCGGGGTGGCACCGGGGAGCTGTTTTTT. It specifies CASTGPLRGGTGELFF.